This is a list of T cell receptor beta chains from one sample in a study of T-cell memory formation after mild COVID-19. TCRdb reprocessed the 5' RACE reads via MiXCR and lists one record per CDR3 protein. The sample lists hundreds of thousands of distinct CDR3 sequences, more than 15% occurring once. Material for sequencing was PBMCs or a T cell subset sorted from them (not recorded which). Every receptor here comes from an adult woman who had mild COVID-19 (a few samples of this study predate the infection). Cell type and time point are not known. CDR3s include the opening cysteine and the closing phenylalanine or tryptophan. A D gene is named only where the DNA matches it firmly. Some rows mark clone size as missing; the rest say once, few, many or name a class of expanded clone.

clone size	V gene	D gene	J gene	CDR3 protein	CDR3 DNA
few	TRBV7-6	NA	TRBJ2-2	CASSLGWGNGELFF	TGTGCCAGCAGCTTAGGTTGGGGTAACGGGGAGCTGTTTTTT
few	TRBV24-1	NA	TRBJ2-1	CATSNVAGAYNEQFF	TGTGCCACCAGTAATGTGGCGGGGGCTTACAATGAGCAGTTCTTC
few	TRBV29-1	TRBD1	TRBJ1-1	CSVVDRGNTEAFF	TGCAGCGTGGTAGACAGGGGGAACACTGAAGCTTTCTTT
few	TRBV10-3	NA	TRBJ1-5	CAISERTVNQPQHF	TGTGCCATCAGTGAGAGGACAGTCAATCAGCCCCAGCATTTT
NA	TRBV11-1	NA	TRBJ2-5	CASSGTEETQYF	TGTGCCAGCAGCGGGACCGAGGAGACCCAGTACTTC
NA	TRBV6-2/TRBV6-3	NA	TRBJ1-1	CASSTREFGTEAFF	TGTGCCAGCAGTACTAGGGAGTTTGGCACTGAAGCTTTCTTT
NA	TRBV11-3	TRBD2	TRBJ2-1	CASSLIAGDYNEQFF	TGTGCCAGCAGCCTCATAGCGGGGGATTACAATGAGCAGTTCTTC
few	TRBV7-6	NA	TRBJ2-1	CASSLTGGEEEQFF	TGTGCCAGCAGCTTAACAGGGGGGGAGGAGGAGCAGTTCTTC
few	TRBV29-1	NA	TRBJ2-7	CSVVEETKVEQYF	TGCAGCGTCGTGGAGGAAACCAAGGTCGAGCAGTACTTC
few	TRBV4-3	NA	TRBJ2-3	CASSQDHRLTDTQYF	TGCGCCAGCAGCCAAGATCACAGGTTAACAGATACGCAGTATTTT
NA	TRBV5-1	TRBD1	TRBJ2-7	CASSPGTANYEQYF	TGCGCCAGCAGTCCCGGGACAGCGAATTACGAGCAGTACTTC
once	TRBV12-3/TRBV12-4	NA	TRBJ1-6	CASSFGQWAAPLHF	TGTGCCAGCAGTTTTGGTCAGTGGGCTGCGCCCCTCCACTTT
NA	TRBV4-2	NA	TRBJ1-1	CASSRSTSTNTEAFF	TGTGCCAGCAGTCGTTCCACTTCAACGAACACTGAAGCTTTCTTT
few	TRBV30	NA	TRBJ2-2	CAWSGGRVGELFF	TGTGCCTGGAGTGGGGGTAGAGTCGGGGAGCTGTTTTTT
NA	TRBV13	TRBD1	TRBJ1-2	CASSETGREGYTF	TGTGCCAGCAGCGAGACAGGGCGGGAGGGCTACACCTTC
NA	TRBV7-9	NA	TRBJ2-5	CASTPGWETQYF	TGTGCCAGCACACCAGGGTGGGAGACCCAGTACTTC
NA	TRBV19	TRBD1	TRBJ2-3	CASKDRVGGTDTQYF	TGTGCCAGTAAGGACAGGGTTGGAGGCACAGATACGCAGTATTTT
NA	TRBV9	TRBD2	TRBJ2-7	CASSASSGITYEQYF	TGTGCCAGCAGCGCATCTAGCGGGATAACCTACGAGCAGTACTTC